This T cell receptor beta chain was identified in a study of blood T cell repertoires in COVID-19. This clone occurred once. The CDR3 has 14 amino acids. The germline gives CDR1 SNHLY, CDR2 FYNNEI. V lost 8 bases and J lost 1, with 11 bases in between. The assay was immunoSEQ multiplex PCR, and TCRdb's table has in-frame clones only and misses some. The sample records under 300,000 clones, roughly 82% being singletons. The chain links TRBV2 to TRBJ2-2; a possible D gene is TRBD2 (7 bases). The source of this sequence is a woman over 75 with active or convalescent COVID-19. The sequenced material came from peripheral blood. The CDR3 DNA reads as TGTGCCAGCGTCGGGGGGCGGAACACCGGGGAGCTGTTTTTT. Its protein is CASVGGRNTGELFF.